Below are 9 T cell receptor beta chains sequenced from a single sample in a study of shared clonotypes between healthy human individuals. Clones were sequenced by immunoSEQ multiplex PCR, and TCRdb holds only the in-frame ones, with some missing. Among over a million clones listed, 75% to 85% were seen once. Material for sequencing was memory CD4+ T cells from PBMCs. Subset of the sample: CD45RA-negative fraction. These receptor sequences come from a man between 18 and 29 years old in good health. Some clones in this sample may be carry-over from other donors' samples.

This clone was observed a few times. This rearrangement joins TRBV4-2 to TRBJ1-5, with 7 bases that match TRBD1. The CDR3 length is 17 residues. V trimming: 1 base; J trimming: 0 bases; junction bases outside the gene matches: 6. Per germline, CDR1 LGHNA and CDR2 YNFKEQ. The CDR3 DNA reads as TGTGCCAGCAGCCAAGCTTCGGGACAGAATAGCAATCAGCCCCAGCATTTT. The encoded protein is CASSQASGQNSNQPQHF.

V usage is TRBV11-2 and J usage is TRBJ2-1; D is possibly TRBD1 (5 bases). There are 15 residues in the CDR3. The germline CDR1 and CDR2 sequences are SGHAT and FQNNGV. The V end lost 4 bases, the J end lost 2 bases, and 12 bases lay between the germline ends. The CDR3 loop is CASSSNLGPYNEQFF. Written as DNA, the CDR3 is TGTGCCAGCAGCTCCAATCTGGGGCCCTACAATGAGCAGTTCTTC. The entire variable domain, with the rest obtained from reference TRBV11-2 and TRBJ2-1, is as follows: EAGVAQSPRYKIIEKRQSVAFWCNPISGHATLYWYQQILGQGPKLLIQFQNNGVVDDSQLPKDRFSAERLKGVDSTLKIQPAKLEDSAVYLCASSSNLGPYNEQFFGPGTRLTVL.

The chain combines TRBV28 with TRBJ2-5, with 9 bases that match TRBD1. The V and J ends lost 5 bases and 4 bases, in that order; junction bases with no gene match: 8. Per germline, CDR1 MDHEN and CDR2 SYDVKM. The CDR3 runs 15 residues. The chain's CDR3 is CASSIPTGGGETQYF. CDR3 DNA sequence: TGTGCCAGCAGTATCCCGACAGGGGGAGGAGAGACCCAGTACTTC. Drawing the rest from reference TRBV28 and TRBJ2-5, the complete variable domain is DVKVTQSSRYLVKRTGEKVFLECVQDMDHENMFWYRQDPGLGLRLIYFSYDVKMKEKGDIPEGYSVSREKKERFSLILESASTNQTSMYLCASSIPTGGGETQYFGPGTRLLVL.

The CDR3, as DNA: TGTGCCAGCAGTGACCAGCGGGGTCCCTACAATGAGCAGTTCTTC. It specifies CASSDQRGPYNEQFF. This rearrangement joins TRBV2 to TRBJ2-1; 7 bases map to TRBD2. Germline V gene sequence: CDR1 SNHLY, CDR2 FYNNEI. J was trimmed by 2 bases and V by 3 bases; bases with no gene match: 4. This CDR3 has 15 amino acids.

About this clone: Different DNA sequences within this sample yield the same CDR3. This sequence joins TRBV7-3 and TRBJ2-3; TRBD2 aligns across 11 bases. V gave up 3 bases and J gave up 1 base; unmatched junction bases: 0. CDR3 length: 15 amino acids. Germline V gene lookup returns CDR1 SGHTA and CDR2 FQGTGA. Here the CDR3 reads CASSLGLAGTDTQYF. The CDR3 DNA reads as TGTGCCAGCAGCTTGGGACTAGCGGGCACAGATACGCAGTATTTT. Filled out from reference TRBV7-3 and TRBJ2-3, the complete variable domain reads GAGVSQTPSNKVTEKGKYVELRCDPISGHTALYWYRQSLGQGPEFLIYFQGTGAADDSGLPNDRFFAVRPEGSVSTLKIQRTERGDSAVYLCASSLGLAGTDTQYFGPGTRLTVL.

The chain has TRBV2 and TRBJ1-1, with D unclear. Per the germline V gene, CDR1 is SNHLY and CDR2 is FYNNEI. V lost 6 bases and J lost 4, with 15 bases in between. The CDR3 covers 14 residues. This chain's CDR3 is CASRRTGLRTEAFF. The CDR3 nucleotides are TGTGCCAGCAGGCGGACCGGGTTGCGCACTGAAGCTTTCTTT.

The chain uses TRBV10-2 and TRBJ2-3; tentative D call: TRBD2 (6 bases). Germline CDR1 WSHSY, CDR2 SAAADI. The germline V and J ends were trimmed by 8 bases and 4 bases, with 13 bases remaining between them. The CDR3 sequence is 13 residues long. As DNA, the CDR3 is TGCGCCAGCGCGACTAGTCCCCCAGATACGCAGTATTTT. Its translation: CASATSPPDTQYF.

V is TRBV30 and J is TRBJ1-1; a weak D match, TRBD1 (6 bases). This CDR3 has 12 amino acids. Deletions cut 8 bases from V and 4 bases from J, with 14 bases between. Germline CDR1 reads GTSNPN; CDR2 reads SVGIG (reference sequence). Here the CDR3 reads CAGLQGSTEAFF. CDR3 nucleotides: TGTGCCGGACTACAGGGCAGCACTGAAGCTTTCTTT.

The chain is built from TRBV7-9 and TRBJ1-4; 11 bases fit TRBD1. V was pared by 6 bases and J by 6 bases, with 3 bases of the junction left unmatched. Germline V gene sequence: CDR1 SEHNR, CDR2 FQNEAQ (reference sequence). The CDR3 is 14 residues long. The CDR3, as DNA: TGTGCCAGCAGGAGGACAGGGGGCGATGAAAAACTGTTTTTT. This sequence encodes CASRRTGGDEKLFF.